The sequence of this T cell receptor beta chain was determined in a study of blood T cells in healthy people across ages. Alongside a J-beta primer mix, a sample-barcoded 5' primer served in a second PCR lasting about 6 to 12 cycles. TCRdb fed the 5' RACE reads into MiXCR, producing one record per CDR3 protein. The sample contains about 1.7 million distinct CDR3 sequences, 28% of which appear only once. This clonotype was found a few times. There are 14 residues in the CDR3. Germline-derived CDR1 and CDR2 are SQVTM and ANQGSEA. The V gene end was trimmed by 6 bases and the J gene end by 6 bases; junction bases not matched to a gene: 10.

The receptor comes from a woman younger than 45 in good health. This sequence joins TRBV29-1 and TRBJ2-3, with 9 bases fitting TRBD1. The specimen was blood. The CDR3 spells CSVATGGSMDTQYF. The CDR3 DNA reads TGCAGCGTAGCGACAGGGGGTTCCATGGATACGCAGTATTTT.